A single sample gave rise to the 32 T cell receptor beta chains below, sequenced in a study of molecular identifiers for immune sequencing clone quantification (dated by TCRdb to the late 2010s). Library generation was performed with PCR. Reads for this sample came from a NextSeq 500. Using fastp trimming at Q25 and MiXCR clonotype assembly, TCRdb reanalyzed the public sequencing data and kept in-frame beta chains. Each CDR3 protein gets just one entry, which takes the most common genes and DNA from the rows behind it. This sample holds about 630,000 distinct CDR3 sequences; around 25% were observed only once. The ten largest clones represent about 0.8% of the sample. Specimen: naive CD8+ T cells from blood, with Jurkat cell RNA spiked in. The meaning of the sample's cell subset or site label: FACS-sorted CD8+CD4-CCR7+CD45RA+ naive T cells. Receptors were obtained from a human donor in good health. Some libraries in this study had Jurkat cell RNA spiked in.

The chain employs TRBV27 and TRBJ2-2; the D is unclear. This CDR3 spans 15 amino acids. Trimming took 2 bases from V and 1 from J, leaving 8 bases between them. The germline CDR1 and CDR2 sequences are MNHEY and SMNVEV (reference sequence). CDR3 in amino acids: CASSLGLENTGELFF. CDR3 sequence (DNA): TGTGCCAGCAGTTTAGGGCTGGAGAACACCGGGGAGCTGTTTTTT.

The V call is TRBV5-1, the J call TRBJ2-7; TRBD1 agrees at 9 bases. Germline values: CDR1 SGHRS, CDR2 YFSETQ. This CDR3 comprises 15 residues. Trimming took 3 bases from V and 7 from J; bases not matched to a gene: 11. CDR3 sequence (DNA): TGCGCCAGCAGCTCCCCCGGGACAGGGTATACTGAGCAGTACTTC. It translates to CASSSPGTGYTEQYF. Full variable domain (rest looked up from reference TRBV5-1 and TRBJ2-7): KAGVTQTPRYLIKTRGQQVTLSCSPISGHRSVSWYQQTPGQGLQFLFEYFSETQRNKGNFPGRFSGRQFSNSRSEMNVSTLELGDSALYLCASSSPGTGYTEQYFGPGTRLTVT.

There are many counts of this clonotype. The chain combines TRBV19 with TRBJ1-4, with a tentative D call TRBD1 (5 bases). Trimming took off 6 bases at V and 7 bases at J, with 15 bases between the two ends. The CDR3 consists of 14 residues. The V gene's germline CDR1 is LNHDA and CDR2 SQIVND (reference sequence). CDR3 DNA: TGTGCCAGTAGGAAGACAGTCGGGGGTGAAAAACTGTTTTTT. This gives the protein CASRKTVGGEKLFF.

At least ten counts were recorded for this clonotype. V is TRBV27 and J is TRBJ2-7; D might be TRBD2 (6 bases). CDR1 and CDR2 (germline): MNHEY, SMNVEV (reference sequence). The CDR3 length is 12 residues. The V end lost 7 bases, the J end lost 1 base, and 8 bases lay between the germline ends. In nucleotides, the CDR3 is TGTGCCAGCATGGAGGGGTCCTACGAGCAGTACTTC. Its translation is CASMEGSYEQYF.

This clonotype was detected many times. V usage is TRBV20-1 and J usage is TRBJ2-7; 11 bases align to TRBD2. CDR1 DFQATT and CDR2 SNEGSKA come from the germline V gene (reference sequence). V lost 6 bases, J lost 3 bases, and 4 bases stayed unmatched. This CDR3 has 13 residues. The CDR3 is CSAPTSGIYEQYF. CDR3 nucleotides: TGCAGTGCCCCGACTAGCGGGATCTACGAGCAGTACTTC.

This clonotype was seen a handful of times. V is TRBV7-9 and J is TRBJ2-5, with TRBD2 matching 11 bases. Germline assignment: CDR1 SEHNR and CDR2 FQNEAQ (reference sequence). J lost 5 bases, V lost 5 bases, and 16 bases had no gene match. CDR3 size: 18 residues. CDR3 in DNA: TGTGCCAGCAGCACCGGACAGGGAATAGCGGGAGGGCCGGAGACCCAGTACTTC. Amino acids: CASSTGQGIAGGPETQYF.

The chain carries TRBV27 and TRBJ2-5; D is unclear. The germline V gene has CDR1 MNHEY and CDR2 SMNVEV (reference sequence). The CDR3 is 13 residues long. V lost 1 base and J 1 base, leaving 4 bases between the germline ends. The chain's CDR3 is CASSLWPQETQYF. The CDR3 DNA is TGTGCCAGCAGTTTATGGCCCCAAGAGACCCAGTACTTC.

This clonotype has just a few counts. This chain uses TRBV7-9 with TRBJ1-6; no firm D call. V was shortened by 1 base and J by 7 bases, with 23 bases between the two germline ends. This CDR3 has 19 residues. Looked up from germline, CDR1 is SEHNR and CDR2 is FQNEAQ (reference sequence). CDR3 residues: CASSLVSPPAPPKNSPLHF. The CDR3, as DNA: TGTGCCAGCAGCTTAGTCTCCCCCCCGGCACCCCCGAAAAATTCACCCCTCCACTTT. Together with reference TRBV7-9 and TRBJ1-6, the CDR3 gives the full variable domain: DTGVSQNPRHKITKRGQNVTFRCDPISEHNRLYWYRQTLGQGPEFLTYFQNEAQLEKSRLLSDRFSAERPKGSFSTLEIQRTEQGDSAMYLCASSLVSPPAPPKNSPLHFGNGTRLTVT.

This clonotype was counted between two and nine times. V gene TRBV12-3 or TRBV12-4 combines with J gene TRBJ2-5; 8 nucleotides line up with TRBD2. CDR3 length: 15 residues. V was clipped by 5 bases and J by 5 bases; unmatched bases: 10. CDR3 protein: CASSESGGFLETQYF. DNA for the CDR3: TGTGCCAGCAGTGAATCGGGGGGGTTTTTGGAGACCCAGTACTTC.

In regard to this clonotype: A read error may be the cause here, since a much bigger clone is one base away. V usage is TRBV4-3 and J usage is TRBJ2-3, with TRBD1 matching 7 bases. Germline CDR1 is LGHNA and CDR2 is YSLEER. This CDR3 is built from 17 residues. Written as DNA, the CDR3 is TGCGCCAGCAGCCAAGGTATACCGGGACAGAGCACAGATACGCAGTGTTTT. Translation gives CASSQGIPGQSTDTQCF.

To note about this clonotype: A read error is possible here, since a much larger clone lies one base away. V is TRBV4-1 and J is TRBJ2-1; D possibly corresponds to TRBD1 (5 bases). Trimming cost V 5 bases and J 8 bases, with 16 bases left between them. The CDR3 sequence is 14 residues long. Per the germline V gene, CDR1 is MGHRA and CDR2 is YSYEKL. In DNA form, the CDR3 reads TGCGCCAGCAGCGTTATGGCAGGGTCCTATGAGCAGTTCTTC. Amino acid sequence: CASSVMAGSYEQFF.

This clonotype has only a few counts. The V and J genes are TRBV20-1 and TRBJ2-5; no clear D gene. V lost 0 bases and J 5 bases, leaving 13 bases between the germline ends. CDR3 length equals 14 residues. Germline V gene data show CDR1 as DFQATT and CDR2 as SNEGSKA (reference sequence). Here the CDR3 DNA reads TGCAGTGCTAGAGATACGGGCGCGGTGGAGACCCAGTACTTC. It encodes CSARDTGAVETQYF.

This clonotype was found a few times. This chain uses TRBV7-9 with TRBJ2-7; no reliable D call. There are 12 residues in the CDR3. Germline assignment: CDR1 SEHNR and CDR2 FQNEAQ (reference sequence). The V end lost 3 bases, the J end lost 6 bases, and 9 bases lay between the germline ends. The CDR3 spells CASSFQDTEQYF. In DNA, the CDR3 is TGTGCCAGCAGCTTTCAAGACACCGAGCAGTACTTC.

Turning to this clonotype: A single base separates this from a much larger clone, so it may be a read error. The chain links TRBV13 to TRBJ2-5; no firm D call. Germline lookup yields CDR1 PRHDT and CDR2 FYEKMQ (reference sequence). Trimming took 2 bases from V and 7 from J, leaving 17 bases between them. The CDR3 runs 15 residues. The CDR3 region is CASSLLTGPEGTQYF. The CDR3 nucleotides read TGTGCCAGCAGCTTATTAACCGGGCCCGAAGGGACCCAGTACTTC.

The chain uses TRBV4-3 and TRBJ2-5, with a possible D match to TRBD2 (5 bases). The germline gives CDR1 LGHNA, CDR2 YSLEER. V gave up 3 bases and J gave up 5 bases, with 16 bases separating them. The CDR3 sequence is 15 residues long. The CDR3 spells CASSHAPGLGETQYF. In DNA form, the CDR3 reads TGCGCCAGCAGCCATGCCCCGGGGTTAGGGGAGACCCAGTACTTC.

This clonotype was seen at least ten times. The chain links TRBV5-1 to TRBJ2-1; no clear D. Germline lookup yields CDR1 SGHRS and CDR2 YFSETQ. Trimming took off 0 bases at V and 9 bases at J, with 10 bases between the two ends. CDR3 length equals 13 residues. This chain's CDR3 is CASSLELRGEQFF. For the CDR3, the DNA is TGCGCCAGCAGCTTGGAACTCCGAGGTGAGCAGTTCTTC.

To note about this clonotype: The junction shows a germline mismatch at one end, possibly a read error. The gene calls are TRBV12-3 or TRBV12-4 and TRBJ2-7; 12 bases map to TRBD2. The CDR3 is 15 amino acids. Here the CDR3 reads CASGLRLAGEHEQYF. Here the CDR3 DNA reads TGTGCCAGCGGTTTAAGACTAGCGGGGGAGCACGAGCAGTACTTC.

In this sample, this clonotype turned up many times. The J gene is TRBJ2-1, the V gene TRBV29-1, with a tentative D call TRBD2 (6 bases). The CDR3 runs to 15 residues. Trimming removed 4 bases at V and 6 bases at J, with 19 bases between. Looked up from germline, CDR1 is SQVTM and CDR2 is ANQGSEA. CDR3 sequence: CSVGGTGPERNEQFF. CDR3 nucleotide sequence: TGCAGCGTTGGCGGGACTGGCCCCGAACGCAATGAGCAGTTCTTC.

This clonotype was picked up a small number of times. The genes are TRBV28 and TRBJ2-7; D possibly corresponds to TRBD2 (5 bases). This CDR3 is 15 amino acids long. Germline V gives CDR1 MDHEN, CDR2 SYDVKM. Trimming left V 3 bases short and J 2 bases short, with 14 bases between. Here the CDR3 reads CASSLLASSTYEQYF. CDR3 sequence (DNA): TGTGCCAGCAGTTTGCTTGCGTCTAGCACCTACGAGCAGTACTTC.

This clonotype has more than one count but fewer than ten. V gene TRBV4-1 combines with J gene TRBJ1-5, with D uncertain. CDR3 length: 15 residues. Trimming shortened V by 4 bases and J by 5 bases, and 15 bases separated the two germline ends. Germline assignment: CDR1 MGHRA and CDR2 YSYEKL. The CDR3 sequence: CASSLKIFGDQPQHF. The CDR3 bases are TGCGCCAGCAGCCTTAAGATCTTCGGTGATCAGCCCCAGCATTTT.

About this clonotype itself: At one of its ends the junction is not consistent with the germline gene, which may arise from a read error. The CDR3 sequence: CASSLAGEPFF. The CDR3 region has the DNA TGTGCCAGCAGCCTGGCCGGGGAGCCGTTTTTT. The chain links TRBV5-6 to TRBJ2-2; weak D call: TRBD2 (5 bases). The CDR3 is 11 amino acids. The germline gives CDR1 SGHDT, CDR2 YYEEEE.

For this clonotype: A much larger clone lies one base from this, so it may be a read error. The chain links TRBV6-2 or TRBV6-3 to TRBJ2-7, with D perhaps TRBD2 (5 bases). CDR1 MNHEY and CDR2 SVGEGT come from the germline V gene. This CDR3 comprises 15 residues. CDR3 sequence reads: CASTPRTGGAYAQYF. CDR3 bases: TGTGCCAGCACCCCCAGGACTGGCGGCGCCTACGCGCAGTACTTC.

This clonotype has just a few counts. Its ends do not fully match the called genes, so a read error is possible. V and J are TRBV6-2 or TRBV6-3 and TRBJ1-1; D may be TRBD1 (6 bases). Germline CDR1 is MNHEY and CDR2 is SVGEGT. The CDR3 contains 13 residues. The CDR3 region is CASTRQVNTETFF. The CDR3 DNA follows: TGTGCCAGCACCCGACAGGTGAACACTGAAACTTTCTTT.

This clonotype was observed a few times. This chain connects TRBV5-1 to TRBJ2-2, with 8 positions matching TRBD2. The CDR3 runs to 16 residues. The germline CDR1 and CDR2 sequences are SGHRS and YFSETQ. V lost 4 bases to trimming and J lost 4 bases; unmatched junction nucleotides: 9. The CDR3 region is CASSTSGLGGTGELFF. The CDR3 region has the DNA TGCGCCAGCAGCACGTCGGGACTAGGAGGCACCGGGGAGCTGTTTTTT.

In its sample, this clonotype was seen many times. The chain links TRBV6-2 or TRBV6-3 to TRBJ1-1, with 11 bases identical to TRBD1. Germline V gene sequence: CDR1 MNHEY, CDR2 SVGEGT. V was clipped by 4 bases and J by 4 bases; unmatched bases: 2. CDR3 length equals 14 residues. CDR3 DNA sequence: TGTGCCAGCAGTTCCGGGACAGGGGGCACTGAAGCTTTCTTT. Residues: CASSSGTGGTEAFF.

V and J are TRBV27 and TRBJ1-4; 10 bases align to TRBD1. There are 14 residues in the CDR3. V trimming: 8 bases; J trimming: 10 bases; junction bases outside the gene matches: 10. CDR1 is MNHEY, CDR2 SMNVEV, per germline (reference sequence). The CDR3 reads CASRDRGQGGKLFF. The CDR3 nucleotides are TGTGCCAGCCGAGACAGGGGGCAGGGTGGAAAACTGTTTTTT. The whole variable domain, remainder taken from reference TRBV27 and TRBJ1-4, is EAQVTQNPRYLITVTGKKLTVTCSQNMNHEYMSWYRQDPGLGLRQIYYSMNVEVTDKGDVPEGYKVSRKEKRNFPLILESPSPNQTSLYFCASRDRGQGGKLFFGSGTQLSVL.

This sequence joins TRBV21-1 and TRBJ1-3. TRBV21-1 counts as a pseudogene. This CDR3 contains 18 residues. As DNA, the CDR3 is TGTGCCAGCAGCAAGAGCCCGCCAGGACCTTATTCTGGAAACACCATATATTTT. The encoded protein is CASSKSPPGPYSGNTIYF.

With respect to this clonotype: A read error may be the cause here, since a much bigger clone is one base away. The CDR3 region has the DNA TGCAGCGTTCCCCAGAGCGCCACCGTGGAGCTGTTTTTT. Translating gives CSVPQSATVELFF. The chain recombines TRBV29-1 with TRBJ2-2; D is uncertain. Germline V gene data show CDR1 as SQVTM and CDR2 as ANQGSEA. The CDR3 is 13 amino acids.

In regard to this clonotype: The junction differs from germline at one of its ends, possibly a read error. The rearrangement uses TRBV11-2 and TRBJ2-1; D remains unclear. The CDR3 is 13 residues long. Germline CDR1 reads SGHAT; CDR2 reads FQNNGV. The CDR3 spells CVSSPNSFNEQFF. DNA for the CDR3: TGTGTCAGCAGCCCAAACTCCTTCAATGAGCAGTTCTTC.

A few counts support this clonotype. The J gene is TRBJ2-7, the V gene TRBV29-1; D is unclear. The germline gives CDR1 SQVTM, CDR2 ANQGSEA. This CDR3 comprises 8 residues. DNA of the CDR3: TGCAGCGTTGAAGATCAAGTAGTC. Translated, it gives CSVEDQVV.

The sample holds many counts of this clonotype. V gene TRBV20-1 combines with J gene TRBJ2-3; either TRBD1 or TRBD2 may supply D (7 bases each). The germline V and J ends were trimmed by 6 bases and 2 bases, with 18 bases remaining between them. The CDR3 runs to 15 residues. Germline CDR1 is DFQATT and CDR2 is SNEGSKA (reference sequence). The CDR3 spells CSADDREGDTDTQYF. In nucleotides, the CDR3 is TGCAGTGCCGATGACAGGGAGGGAGACACAGATACGCAGTATTTT.

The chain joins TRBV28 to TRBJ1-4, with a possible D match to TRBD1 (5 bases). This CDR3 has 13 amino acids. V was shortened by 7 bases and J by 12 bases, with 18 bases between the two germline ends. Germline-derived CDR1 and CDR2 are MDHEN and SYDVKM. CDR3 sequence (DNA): TGTGCCAGCAATTCCCCTCTCCAAGGGGAACTGTTTTTT. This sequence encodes CASNSPLQGELFF. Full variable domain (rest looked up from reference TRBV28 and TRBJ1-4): DVKVTQSSRYLVKRTGEKVFLECVQDMDHENMFWYRQDPGLGLRLIYFSYDVKMKEKGDIPEGYSVSREKKERFSLILESASTNQTSMYLCASNSPLQGELFFGSGTQLSVL.